Following are 7 T cell receptor beta chains from one sample sequenced in a study of identical twins. TCRdb processed the 5' RACE reads anew with MiXCR; each CDR3 protein has one entry. This table has some 710,000 distinct CDR3 sequences, 6.1% appearing once. The sequencing input was naive T cells sorted from blood. These receptors all come from a man between 18 and 29 years old in good health.

This sequence joins TRBV27 and TRBJ2-7; a possible D gene is TRBD1 (5 bases). CDR1 is MNHEY and CDR2 is SMNVEV in the germline V gene (reference sequence). The CDR3 length is 14 residues. V gave up 3 bases and J gave up 5 bases, with 14 bases separating them. CDR3 nucleotide sequence: TGTGCCAGCAGTTTGGGGCAGGGATGGGACGAGCAGTACTTC. Protein product: CASSLGQGWDEQYF.

This clonotype was observed at least ten times. J is TRBJ2-7 and V is TRBV28; D is undetermined. V was cut by 5 bases and J by 4 bases, with 6 bases left in between. From germline, CDR1 is MDHEN and CDR2 SYDVKM. The CDR3 is made up of 11 amino acids. CDR3 in DNA: TGTGCCAGCAGTGGTAGATACGAGCAGTACTTC. Translated, it gives CASSGRYEQYF.

This clonotype occurred many times. The chain combines TRBV6-1 with TRBJ2-7; D unresolved. V was pared by 7 bases and J by 0 bases, with 16 bases between. There are 15 residues in the CDR3. Germline CDR1 reads MNHNS; CDR2 reads SASEGT. The CDR3 DNA reads TGTGCCAGCACGAGCCCTGGCAGAGGCTCCTACGAGCAGTACTTC. This sequence encodes CASTSPGRGSYEQYF.

This clonotype was observed many times. This CDR3 reads CASSLAPGTPTEAFF. The CDR3 bases are TGTGCCAGCAGTTTAGCGCCCGGAACTCCCACTGAAGCTTTCTTT. J is TRBJ1-1 and V is TRBV12-3 or TRBV12-4; D uncertain. The CDR3 runs 15 residues. V shed 0 bases and J shed 4 bases, with 12 bases lying between them.

This clonotype was observed a handful of times. This rearrangement joins TRBV30 to TRBJ2-7, with TRBD1 identical over 9 bases. Germline lookup yields CDR1 GTSNPN and CDR2 SVGIG (reference sequence). The CDR3 is made up of 12 amino acids. Trimming at V came to 5 bases and at J to 1 base, leaving 0 bases not matched to a gene. CDR3 residues: CAWDRGSYEQYF. CDR3 bases: TGTGCCTGGGACAGGGGGTCCTACGAGCAGTACTTC.

This clonotype has ten or more counts. The chain is built from TRBV12-3 or TRBV12-4 and TRBJ1-5, with D possibly matching TRBD1 (6 bases). Trimming stripped 4 bases from V and 2 bases from J, with 9 bases between. CDR3 length: 14 residues. The CDR3 nucleotides read TGTGCCAGCAGTTCTTCAGGGGGCAATCAGCCCCAGCATTTT. This sequence encodes CASSSSGGNQPQHF.

This clonotype was seen ten or more times. The rearrangement joins TRBV12-3 or TRBV12-4 to TRBJ2-4, with a weak D call TRBD2 (6 bases). CDR3 size: 17 residues. Trimming cost V 7 bases and J 0 bases, with 19 bases left between them. In nucleotides, the CDR3 is TGTGCCAGCACCGCCGGGCTGGGGGGACTAGCCAAAAACATTCAGTACTTC. This gives the protein CASTAGLGGLAKNIQYF.